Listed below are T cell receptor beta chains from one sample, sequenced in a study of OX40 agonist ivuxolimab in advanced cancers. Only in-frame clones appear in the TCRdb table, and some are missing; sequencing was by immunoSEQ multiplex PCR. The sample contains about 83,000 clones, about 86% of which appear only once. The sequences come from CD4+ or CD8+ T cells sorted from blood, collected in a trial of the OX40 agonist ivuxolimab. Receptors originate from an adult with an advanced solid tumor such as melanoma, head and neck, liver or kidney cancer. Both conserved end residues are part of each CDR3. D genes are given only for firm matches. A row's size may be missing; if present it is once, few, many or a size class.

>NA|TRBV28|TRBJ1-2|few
TGTGCCAGCAGTCCCCCTTGGGGAAGTGACTATGGCTACACCTTC
CASSPPWGSDYGYTF
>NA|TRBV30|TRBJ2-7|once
TGTGCCTGGACAAGGGGGGGAGCCTACGAGCAGTACTTC
CAWTRGGAYEQYF
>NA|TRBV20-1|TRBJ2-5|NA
TGCAGTGCTAGAGCTTTGGGGACCCAGTACTTC
CSARALGTQYF
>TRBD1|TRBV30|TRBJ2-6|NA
TGTGCCTGGAGTGGAGGACAGGGGGCCTCTGGGGCCAACGTCCTGACTTTC
CAWSGGQGASGANVLTF
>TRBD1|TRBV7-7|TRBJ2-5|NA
TGTGCCAGCAGCACTGACAGGGCCCCCCAAGAGACCCAGTACTTC
CASSTDRAPQETQYF
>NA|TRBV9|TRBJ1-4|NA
TGTGCCAGCAGCGTAGGGGGCACAACTAATGAAAAACTGTTTTTT
CASSVGGTTNEKLFF
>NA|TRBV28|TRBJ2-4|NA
TGTGCCAGCAGTTTTCGAACAGGGTTGTACTTC
CASSFRTGLYF
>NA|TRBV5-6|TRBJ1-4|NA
TGTGCCAGCAGCTCCTACCTATTCGGTGAAAAACTGTTTTTT
CASSSYLFGEKLFF
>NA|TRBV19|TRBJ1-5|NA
TGTGCCAGCTCCCTTGCTAGCAATCAGCCCCAGCATTTT
CASSLASNQPQHF
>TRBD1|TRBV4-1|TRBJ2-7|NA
TGCGCCAGCAGCCAAGTCGACAGGGGTTCCTACGAGCAGTACTTC
CASSQVDRGSYEQYF
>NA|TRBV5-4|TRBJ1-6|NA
TGTGCCAGCAGCTATGATTCAGGGGTTACTTCACCCCTCCACTTT
CASSYDSGVTSPLHF
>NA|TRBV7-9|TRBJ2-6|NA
TGTGCCAGCAGCTTAGGGCAGGGAATCTCTGGGGCCAACGTCCTGACTTTC
CASSLGQGISGANVLTF
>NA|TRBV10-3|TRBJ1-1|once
TGTGCCACCGAGAGTTCGAACACTGAAGCTTTCTTT
CATESSNTEAFF
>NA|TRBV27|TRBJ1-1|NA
TGTGCCAGCAGTTTCAAAGCCTGGGACCCTGAAGCTTTCTTT
CASSFKAWDPEAFF
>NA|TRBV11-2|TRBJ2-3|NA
TGTGCCAGCAGGAGGGTTGGGGTTGGCACAGATACGCAGTATTTT
CASRRVGVGTDTQYF
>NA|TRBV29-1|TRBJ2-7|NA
TGCAGCGTTGTGGCAGGGGTCGGCGAGCAGTACTTC
CSVVAGVGEQYF
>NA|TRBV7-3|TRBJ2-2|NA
TGTGCCAGCAGCCAGGGATTTGGGCACGGGGAGCTGTTTTTT
CASSQGFGHGELFF
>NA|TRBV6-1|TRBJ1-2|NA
TGTGCCAGCAGCTTGGGCTCCACTGGCTACACCTTC
CASSLGSTGYTF
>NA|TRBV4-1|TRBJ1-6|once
TGCGCCAGCAGCCAAGCCTCCCAGGGAGATTCACCCCTCCACTTT
CASSQASQGDSPLHF
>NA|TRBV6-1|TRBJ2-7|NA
TGTGCCAGCAAGGCCGGGAACTACGAGCAGTACTTC
CASKAGNYEQYF
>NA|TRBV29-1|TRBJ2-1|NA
TGCAGCGTTGAAGGTAAAGGAGGGTCGGGATACAATGAGCAGTTCTTC
CSVEGKGGSGYNEQFF